This T cell receptor beta chain is drawn from a study of blood T cells in healthy people across ages. Then a second PCR, running about 6 to 12 cycles, was carried out with a sample-barcoded 5' primer and a J-beta primer mix. TCRdb re-analysed the 5' RACE reads in MiXCR, keeping a single row per CDR3 protein. Of about 1,500,000 distinct CDR3 sequences in the sample, 42% were seen once. The length of the CDR3 is 13 residues. CDR1 is SGHVS, CDR2 FQNEAQ, per germline. V was cut by 0 bases and J by 10 bases, with 12 bases left in between. This clonotype originated in a woman aged 18 to 35 in good health. The chain combines TRBV7-8 with TRBJ1-2; D is perhaps TRBD1 (6 bases). Sequenced material: blood. In DNA form, the CDR3 reads TGTGCCAGCAGCTTAGCGCCAGGGGAATTCTACACCTTC. Its translation is CASSLAPGEFYTF. The whole variable domain, filled in from reference TRBV7-8 and TRBJ1-2, reads GAGVSQSPRYKVAKRGQDVALRCDPISGHVSLFWYQQALGQGPEFLTYFQNEAQLDKSGLPSDRFFAERPEGSVSTLKIQRTQQEDSAVYLCASSLAPGEFYTFGSGTRLTVV.